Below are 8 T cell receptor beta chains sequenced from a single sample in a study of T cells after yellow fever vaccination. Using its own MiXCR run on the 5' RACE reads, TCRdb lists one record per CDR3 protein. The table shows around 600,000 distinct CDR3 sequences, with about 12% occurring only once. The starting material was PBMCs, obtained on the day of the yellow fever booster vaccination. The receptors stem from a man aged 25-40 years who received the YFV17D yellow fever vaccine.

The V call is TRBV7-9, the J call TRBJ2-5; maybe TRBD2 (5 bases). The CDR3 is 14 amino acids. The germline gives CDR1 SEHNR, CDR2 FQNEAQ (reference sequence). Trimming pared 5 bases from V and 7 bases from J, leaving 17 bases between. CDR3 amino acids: CASSPGLRERTQYF. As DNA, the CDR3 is TGTGCCAGCAGCCCCGGGCTCCGGGAACGGACCCAGTACTTC.

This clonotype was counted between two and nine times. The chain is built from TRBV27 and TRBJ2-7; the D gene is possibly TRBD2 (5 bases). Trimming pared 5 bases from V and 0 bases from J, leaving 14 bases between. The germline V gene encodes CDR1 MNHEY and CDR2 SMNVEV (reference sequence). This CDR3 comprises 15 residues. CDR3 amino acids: CASSARSAGSYEQYF. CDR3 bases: TGTGCCAGCAGTGCAAGAAGTGCGGGCTCCTACGAGCAGTACTTC.

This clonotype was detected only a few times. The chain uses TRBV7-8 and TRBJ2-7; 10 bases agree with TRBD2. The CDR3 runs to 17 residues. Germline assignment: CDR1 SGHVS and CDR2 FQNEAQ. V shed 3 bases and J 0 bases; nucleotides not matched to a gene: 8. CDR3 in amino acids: CASSLITTSGTSYEQYF. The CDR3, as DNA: TGTGCCAGCAGCTTGATTACAACTAGCGGGACCTCCTACGAGCAGTACTTC.

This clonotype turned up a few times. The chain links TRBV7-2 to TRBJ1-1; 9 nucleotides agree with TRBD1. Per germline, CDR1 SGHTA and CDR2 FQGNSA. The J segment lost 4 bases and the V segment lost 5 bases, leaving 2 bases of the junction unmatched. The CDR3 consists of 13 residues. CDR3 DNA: TGTGCCAGCAGCGGGGACAGGGCCACTGAAGCTTTCTTT. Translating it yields CASSGDRATEAFF.

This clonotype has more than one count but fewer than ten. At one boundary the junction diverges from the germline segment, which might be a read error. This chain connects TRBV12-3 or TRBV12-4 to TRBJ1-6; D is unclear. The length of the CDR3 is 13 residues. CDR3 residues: CASRSSYNSPLHF. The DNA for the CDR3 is TGTGCAAGCAGAAGCTCCTATAATTCACCCCTCCACTTT.

This CDR3 is CSAPKITNTGELFF. In DNA, the CDR3 is TGCAGTGCTCCCAAAATAACGAACACCGGGGAGCTGTTTTTT. The chain recombines TRBV20-1 with TRBJ2-2, with unresolved D. The CDR3 runs to 14 residues. Germline V gene lookup returns CDR1 DFQATT and CDR2 SNEGSKA (reference sequence). V lost 5 bases, J lost 0 bases, and 10 bases lay in between.

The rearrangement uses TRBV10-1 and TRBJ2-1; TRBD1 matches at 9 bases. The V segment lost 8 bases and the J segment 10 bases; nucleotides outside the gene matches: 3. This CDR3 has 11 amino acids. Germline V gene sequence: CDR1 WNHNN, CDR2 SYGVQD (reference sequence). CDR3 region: CASGQGPEQFF. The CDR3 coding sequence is TGCGCCAGCGGACAGGGGCCCGAGCAGTTCTTC.

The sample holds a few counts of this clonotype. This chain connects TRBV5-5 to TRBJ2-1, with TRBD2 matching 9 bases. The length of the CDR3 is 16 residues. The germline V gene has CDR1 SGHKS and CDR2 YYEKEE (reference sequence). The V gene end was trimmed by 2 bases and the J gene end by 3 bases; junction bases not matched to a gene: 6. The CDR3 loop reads CASSFGSGRVYNEQFF. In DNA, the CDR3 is TGTGCCAGCAGCTTTGGTAGCGGGAGAGTCTACAATGAGCAGTTCTTC. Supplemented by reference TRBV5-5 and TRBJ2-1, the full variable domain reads DAGVTQSPTHLIKTRGQQVTLRCSPISGHKSVSWYQQVLGQGPQFIFQYYEKEERGRGNFPDRFSARQFPNYSSELNVNALLLGDSALYLCASSFGSGRVYNEQFFGPGTRLTVL.